A selection of T cell receptor beta chains follows, all from one sample in a study of metastatic and nonmetastatic thyroid tumors. Via MiXCR, TCRdb re-called the PCR reads. The sample lists around 29,000 clones, around 25% seen once, with approximately 14% in the top ten. Source material: blood. The receptors stem from a female donor with papillary thyroid cancer or a benign thyroid nodule (not recorded which). Some clones in this sample may be carry-over from other donors' samples. Each CDR3 is given with its conserved first and last residue. Each record gives: J gene, D gene, clone size, V gene, CDR3 protein, CDR3 DNA. The D gene is left open where the match is weak. Size is stated for part of the rows, as once, few or many counts, or as a class when the clone is expanded.

TRBJ2-7	TRBD2	-	TRBV20-1	CSARDPCGRAGYEQYF	TGCAGTGCTAGAGATCCCTGCGGGAGGGCCGGCTACGAGCAGTACTTC
TRBJ2-2	TRBD1	-	TRBV12-3/TRBV12-4	CASRAGGGELFF	TGTGCCAGCAGAGCAGGGGGCGGGGAGCTGTTTTTT
TRBJ2-5	TRBD1	many	TRBV29-1	CSVAFSGTGYF	TGCAGCGTTGCGTTTTCCGGGACAGGGTACTTC
TRBJ2-1	-	medium-sized	TRBV4-1	CASSQEGVGGGPHNEQFF	TGCGCCAGCAGCCAAGAGGGGGTAGGGGGAGGGCCGCACAATGAGCAGTTCTTC
TRBJ2-6	-	-	TRBV20-1	CSAIDPGANVLTF	TGCAGTGCCATTGATCCCGGGGCCAACGTCCTGACTTTC
TRBJ1-6	-	many	TRBV18	CASSPRDNSPLHF	TGTGCCAGCTCACCGCGGGATAATTCACCCCTCCACTTT
TRBJ1-1	TRBD1	many	TRBV30	CAWSAQGAVGFTEAFF	TGTGCCTGGAGTGCACAGGGGGCTGTAGGTTTTACTGAAGCTTTCTTT
TRBJ2-7	TRBD2	once	TRBV11-2	CASSLDHLAGGQYEQYF	TGTGCCAGCAGCTTAGACCATCTAGCGGGAGGGCAATACGAGCAGTACTTC
TRBJ2-2	-	many	TRBV28	CAIAENRLIANTGELFF	TGTGCCATTGCAGAGAACCGACTAATCGCGAACACCGGGGAGCTGTTTTTT
TRBJ1-5	-	many	TRBV16	CASSLPGDQPQHF	TGTGCCAGCAGCCTCCCGGGAGATCAGCCCCAGCATTTT
TRBJ2-3	-	-	TRBV7-2	CASSNAEGDTQYF	TGTGCCAGCTCTAATGCGGAGGGAGATACGCAGTATTTT
TRBJ1-2	TRBD1	-	TRBV6-1	CASSDPRQGRENYGYTF	TGTGCCAGCAGTGACCCCCGACAGGGGCGAGAAAACTATGGCTACACCTTC
TRBJ2-2	TRBD1	many	TRBV11-1	CASSFGTGANTGELFF	TGTGCCAGCAGCTTCGGAACAGGGGCCAACACCGGGGAGCTGTTTTTT
TRBJ1-4	TRBD1	few	TRBV6-1	CASRGGGGEKLFF	TGTGCCAGCAGAGGAGGGGGCGGTGAAAAACTGTTTTTT
TRBJ2-5	-	few	TRBV3-1	CASSPKGAGGETQYF	TGTGCCAGCAGCCCCAAGGGCGCGGGTGGAGAGACCCAGTACTTC
TRBJ2-1	-	-	TRBV28	CASSLGDNSYNEQFF	TGTGCCAGCAGCTTAGGGGATAACTCCTACAATGAGCAGTTCTTC
TRBJ2-7	-	-	TRBV15	CAISRDDLGNRGFYEQYF	TGTGCCATCAGCAGAGACGACTTGGGAAATAGGGGATTTTACGAGCAGTACTTC
TRBJ2-1	TRBD2	-	TRBV6-2/TRBV6-3	CASSYSTGRANEQFF	TGTGCCAGCAGTTACTCTACCGGGAGGGCAAATGAGCAGTTCTTC
TRBJ2-7	-	few	TRBV6-5	CASSYSSDQSSYEQYF	TGTGCCAGCAGTTACTCTTCTGATCAAAGCTCCTACGAGCAGTACTTC
TRBJ2-6	-	many	TRBV5-5	CASRQGWAAGANVLTF	TGTGCCAGCAGACAAGGATGGGCAGCTGGGGCCAACGTCCTGACTTTC
TRBJ2-7	TRBD1	-	TRBV12-3/TRBV12-4	CASSLAGQGRFYEQYF	TGTGCCAGCAGTTTAGCAGGACAGGGGAGGTTCTACGAGCAGTACTTC
TRBJ2-2	-	-	TRBV9	CASSGSTSRGELFF	TGTGCCAGCAGTGGTTCGACCAGCCGCGGGGAGCTGTTTTTT